This entry lists 27 T cell receptor beta chains sequenced from one sample in a study of cytomegalovirus exposure and HLA in healthy donors. The primer mix had 60 Vbeta and 13 Jbeta primers. The method was immunoSEQ multiplex PCR; TCRdb's version includes in-frame clones alone and lacks a portion of them. The sample shows over 95,000 clones, over 75% of them seen only once. Sequencing was performed on PBMCs. The receptors were gathered from a man between 40 and 49 years old in good health and CMV-seropositive.

V usage is TRBV4-1 and J usage is TRBJ2-7, with unresolved D. The ends were cut back, 4 bases at V and 3 bases at J, with 16 bases in the middle. The germline gives CDR1 MGHRA, CDR2 YSYEKL. The length of the CDR3 is 15 residues. This CDR3 reads CASSPGWPSSYEQYF. The CDR3 coding sequence is TGCGCCAGCAGCCCCGGTTGGCCGTCTAGCTACGAGCAGTACTTC.

CDR3 residues: CASRWAGINYGYTF. The CDR3 nucleotides read TGTGCCAGCAGGTGGGCCGGGATTAACTATGGCTACACCTTC. The chain recombines TRBV5-6 with TRBJ1-2; no clear D gene. CDR1 is SGHDT, CDR2 YYEEEE, per germline. V lost 5 bases and J lost 1, with 12 bases in between. There are 14 residues in the CDR3. The full variable domain, rest sourced from reference TRBV5-6 and TRBJ1-2, is DAGVTQSPTHLIKTRGQQVTLRCSPKSGHDTVSWYQQALGQGPQFIFQYYEEEERQRGNFPDRFSGHQFPNYSSELNVNALLLGDSALYLCASRWAGINYGYTFGSGTRLTVV.

The chain is built from TRBV7-9 and TRBJ2-1; 7 bases line up with TRBD2. The CDR3 contains 15 residues. Trimming at V came to 2 bases and at J to 6 bases, leaving 7 bases not matched to a gene. The germline CDR1 and CDR2 sequences are SEHNR and FQNEAQ (reference sequence). The CDR3 spells CASSLRTREGNEQFF. In DNA form, the CDR3 reads TGTGCCAGCAGCTTAAGGACTAGGGAGGGCAATGAGCAGTTCTTC.

The chain uses TRBV6-4 and TRBJ2-7; tentative D call: TRBD1 (5 bases). The CDR3 has 15 amino acids. The germline CDR1 and CDR2 sequences are MRHNA and SNTAGT. Trimming took 5 bases from V and 5 from J, leaving 19 bases between them. Here the CDR3 DNA reads TGTGCCAGCAGTCCTAACCCAGGACAATTACACGAGCAGTACTTC. Amino acids: CASSPNPGQLHEQYF.

This sequence joins TRBV7-2 and TRBJ2-7; D might be TRBD2 (5 bases). Germline CDR1 reads SGHTA; CDR2 reads FQGNSA. This CDR3 is 13 amino acids long. V dropped 3 bases and J dropped 6 bases, with 12 bases sitting between them. The CDR3 region has the DNA TGTGCCAGCAGCTTCCGCGGGTTGGGCGAGCAGTACTTC. Its translation is CASSFRGLGEQYF.

Remarks on this clone: The same CDR3 is also encoded by other DNA sequences in this sample. The V and J genes are TRBV7-2 and TRBJ2-5; D might be TRBD2 (6 bases). V was pared by 3 bases and J by 4 bases, with 12 bases between. Germline CDR1 is SGHTA and CDR2 is FQGNSA. This CDR3 has 14 residues. This CDR3 reads CASSLGGGRETQYF. CDR3 coding DNA: TGTGCCAGCAGCTTGGGGGGTGGGAGAGAGACCCAGTACTTC.

V is TRBV5-1 and J is TRBJ1-1, with 8 bases that match TRBD1. With V trimmed by 7 bases and J by 1 base, 6 bases remained unmatched. This CDR3 has 14 amino acids. Looked up from germline, CDR1 is SGHRS and CDR2 is YFSETQ. CDR3 protein: CASGPGTGNTEAFF. The CDR3 nucleotides are TGCGCCAGCGGACCCGGGACAGGGAACACTGAAGCTTTCTTT.

Regarding this clone: At one boundary the junction diverges from the germline segment, which might be a read error. The sample carries other DNA sequences with the same CDR3. The chain links TRBV11-2 to TRBJ1-2; TRBD1 agrees at 7 bases. The germline V gene encodes CDR1 SGHAT and CDR2 FQNNGV. This CDR3 has 13 residues. CDR3 residues: CASSEDRAYGYTF. The CDR3, as DNA: TGTGCCAGCAGCGAAGACAGGGCCTATGGCTACACTTTC.

This clone has only a few counts. The chain joins TRBV28 to TRBJ1-3; D ambiguous. The CDR3 runs to 15 residues. Germline lookup yields CDR1 MDHEN and CDR2 SYDVKM. V lost 3 bases to trimming and J lost 0 bases, with 9 bases between them. The DNA for the CDR3 is TGTGCCAGCAGTTTGGAAAGGAGCTCTGGAAACACCATATATTTT. This translates into CASSLERSSGNTIYF.

Notes on this clone: A junction boundary mismatches the germline segment, possibly from a read error. CDR3 nucleotides: TGTGCCACCAGCAGAGGGGGGACAGAGAAAAACAGTCAGTACTTC. It encodes CATSRGGTEKNSQYF. The chain uses TRBV15 and TRBJ2-4, with 7 bases matching TRBD1. Germline-derived CDR1 and CDR2 are LNHNV and YYDKDF (reference sequence). The CDR3 has 15 residues.

The chain is built from TRBV2 and TRBJ1-4; the match to TRBD1 covers 8 bases. V lost 7 bases and J lost 4; bases outside the gene matches: 8. Germline CDR1 reads SNHLY; CDR2 reads FYNNEI. The CDR3 loop spans 15 amino acids. The CDR3 loop is CASNRGGQVNEKLFF. The CDR3 nucleotides are TGTGCCAGCAACAGGGGGGGACAGGTTAATGAAAAACTGTTTTTT.

The chain uses TRBV19 and TRBJ1-3, with a tentative D call TRBD1 (5 bases). The CDR3 totals 15 residues. V lost 3 bases to trimming and J lost 0 bases, with 9 bases between them. Germline-derived CDR1 and CDR2 are LNHDA and SQIVND (reference sequence). The CDR3 bases are TGTGCCAGTAGTATTGACAGAAGCTCTGGAAACACCATATATTTT. Amino acid sequence: CASSIDRSSGNTIYF.

A few counts support this clone. The V gene is TRBV9, the J gene TRBJ1-2; 7 nucleotides match TRBD1. V was pared by 4 bases and J by 2 bases, with 2 bases of the junction left unmatched. CDR3 size: 13 residues. Germline-derived CDR1 and CDR2 are SGDLS and YYNGEE. The CDR3 coding sequence is TGTGCCAGCAGCCCGGGACAGAACTATGGCTACACCTTC. This encodes CASSPGQNYGYTF.

The rearrangement links TRBV7-2 to TRBJ2-5; TRBD2 matches at 12 bases. Germline V gene lookup returns CDR1 SGHTA and CDR2 FQGNSA. Trimming removed 6 bases from V and 8 bases from J; junction bases left unmatched: 7. The CDR3 has 14 residues. The CDR3 protein is CASSPGLAGNTQYF. The CDR3 DNA is TGTGCCAGCAGTCCCGGACTAGCGGGGAACACCCAGTACTTC.

CDR3 loop: CASSLVSFDTGELFF. The CDR3 DNA is TGTGCCAGCAGCTTAGTTTCATTTGACACCGGGGAGCTGTTTTTT. The chain combines TRBV11-2 with TRBJ2-2, with D hard to call. Germline values: CDR1 SGHAT, CDR2 FQNNGV. Trimming took off 1 base at V and 3 bases at J, with 9 bases between the two ends. This CDR3 has 15 residues.

The rearrangement uses TRBV6-4 and TRBJ1-5; 10 positions agree with TRBD1. Looked up from germline, CDR1 is MRHNA and CDR2 is SNTAGT. The CDR3 sequence is 16 residues long. V shed 9 bases and J 3 bases; nucleotides not matched to a gene: 11. CDR3 coding DNA: TGTGCCAGTGGGGGAAAAGACAGGGGGCCCAATCAGCCCCAGCATTTT. The encoded protein is CASGGKDRGPNQPQHF.

The CDR3 reads CASSYSHSAWNEKLFF. The CDR3 DNA reads TGTGCCAGCAGTTACTCCCACTCTGCCTGGAATGAAAAACTGTTTTTT. This chain uses TRBV6-5 with TRBJ1-4; D is undetermined. The CDR3 is 16 residues long. CDR1 and CDR2 (germline): MNHEY, SVGAGI. The V end was cut by 0 bases, the J end by 5 bases, with 13 bases between.

The V and J genes are TRBV5-5 and TRBJ2-2, with D tentatively TRBD2 (5 bases). V lost 4 bases and J lost 5, with 12 bases in between. Germline assignment: CDR1 SGHKS and CDR2 YYEKEE (reference sequence). This CDR3 comprises 14 residues. The CDR3 loop is CASSQQRVTGELFF. The CDR3 coding sequence is TGTGCCAGCAGCCAGCAGAGGGTTACCGGGGAGCTGTTTTTT.

V and J are TRBV5-4 and TRBJ2-7; D perhaps matches TRBD1 (6 bases). The CDR3 sequence is 15 residues long. Germline V gives CDR1 SGHNT, CDR2 YYREEE (reference sequence). V shed 3 bases and J shed 0 bases, with 13 bases lying between them. This CDR3 is CASSSPGQASYEQYF. CDR3 nucleotide sequence: TGTGCCAGCAGCTCCCCGGGACAAGCCTCCTACGAGCAGTACTTC.

The V gene is TRBV30, the J gene TRBJ1-2; D is unresolved. CDR3 length: 12 residues. Germline V gives CDR1 GTSNPN, CDR2 SVGIG (reference sequence). Trimming stripped 1 base from V and 3 bases from J, with 6 bases between. The CDR3 nucleotides read TGTGCCTGGAGTGGGCCAGACTATGGCTACACCTTC. This translates into CAWSGPDYGYTF.

Details on this clone: Germline is not matched at one junction end, which may reflect a read error. J is TRBJ2-1 and V is TRBV7-7, with 7 positions matching TRBD2. Germline assignment: CDR1 SSHAT and CDR2 FNYEAQ (reference sequence). The length of the CDR3 is 14 residues. The CDR3 DNA reads TGTGCTAGCAGCTTATCGGGACTACTAAATGAGCAGTTCTTC. Its protein is CASSLSGLLNEQFF.

The rearrangement joins TRBV5-1 to TRBJ2-3, with D possibly matching TRBD2 (5 bases). Germline V CDR1 and CDR2: SGHRS, YFSETQ. Between the trimmed V and J ends, which lost 4 bases and 6 bases, there was a span of 15 bases. The length of the CDR3 is 14 residues. CDR3: CASSRRISRDTQYF. In DNA form, the CDR3 reads TGCGCCAGCAGCAGGAGGATTAGCCGGGATACGCAGTATTTT.

This chain joins TRBV14 and TRBJ2-7; 7 nucleotides line up with TRBD1. The V and J ends lost 0 bases and 4 bases, in that order; junction bases with no gene match: 6. The germline V gene has CDR1 SGHDN and CDR2 FVKESK. The length of the CDR3 is 15 residues. The CDR3 protein is CASSQDRTGPYEQYF. In DNA, the CDR3 is TGTGCCAGCAGCCAAGATCGGACAGGTCCTTACGAGCAGTACTTC.

This sequence joins TRBV4-2 and TRBJ1-2; D is uncertain. Trimming stripped 1 base from V and 6 bases from J, with 15 bases between. Germline-derived CDR1 and CDR2 are LGHNA and YNFKEQ. The CDR3 has 15 residues. CDR3 sequence: CASSQANLAGNGYTF. Written as DNA, the CDR3 is TGTGCCAGCAGCCAAGCAAACTTGGCAGGTAATGGCTACACCTTC.

The chain links TRBV9 to TRBJ2-1; 8 nucleotides line up with TRBD1. V dropped 0 bases and J dropped 3; count of bases not matched to a gene: 2. Germline V gene lookup returns CDR1 SGDLS and CDR2 YYNGEE. The CDR3 runs to 15 residues. Here the CDR3 DNA reads TGTGCCAGCAGCGTAGCGGGACAGGACTACAATGAGCAGTTCTTC. It encodes CASSVAGQDYNEQFF.

The chain uses TRBV27 and TRBJ2-1; TRBD1 matches 9 bases. The CDR3 runs 15 residues. With 5 bases clipped from V and 7 bases from J, the junction kept 9 bases outside the gene matches. Per germline, CDR1 MNHEY and CDR2 SMNVEV (reference sequence). Written as DNA, the CDR3 is TGTGCCAGCAGTCCGGGGGACAGGGTCAGGAATGAGCAGTTCTTC. Translation gives CASSPGDRVRNEQFF.

V and J are TRBV9 and TRBJ1-5, with 7 bases aligning to TRBD1. The CDR3 has 15 amino acids. J was trimmed by 1 base and V by 3 bases; bases with no gene match: 4. Germline CDR1 and CDR2: SGDLS and YYNGEE. CDR3 in DNA: TGTGCCAGCAGCGCAGGGACAGCAAGCAATCAGCCCCAGCATTTT. The encoded protein is CASSAGTASNQPQHF.